This paragraph covers one T cell receptor (beta chain) sequence. The sample originates from a study of blood T cell repertoires in COVID-19. Original processing notes: Estimated nucleated cell counts came from reference gene primer amplification. The data were produced by immunoSEQ multiplex PCR, yet TCRdb's version contains in-frame clones alone and is incomplete. V and J calls and clone size are those listed in that table; D and trimming were worked out from the DNA. This table holds about 320,000 clones, roughly 85% found once. This CDR3 region has 13 residues. Trimming took 7 bases from V and 6 from J; bases not matched to a gene: 5.

The origin of this receptor is a woman aged 30 to 39 who had been exposed to COVID-19. The gene calls are TRBV12-3 or TRBV12-4 and TRBJ2-7; 11 bases are a match to TRBD2. The sequencing sample was made of PBMCs or T cells enriched from blood (not recorded which). This CDR3 reads CASKLAGGREQYF. The DNA for the CDR3 is TGTGCCAGCAAATTAGCGGGGGGGCGCGAGCAGTACTTC.